This T cell receptor beta chain appears in the sequencing data of a study of T-cell memory formation after mild COVID-19. The CDR3 loop spans 16 amino acids. J lost 9 bases, V lost 5 bases, and 16 bases had no gene match. Germline loops: CDR1 SGHVS, CDR2 FNYEAQ. Worth noting for this clonotype: Its antigen is not identified.

TCRdb used MiXCR to reprocess the 5' RACE reads, holding one entry per CDR3 protein. The sample holds some 130,000 distinct CDR3 sequences, approximately 25% seen once. Broader study findings: Clones that contracted from day 15 to 85 were balanced CD4/CD8, while later expanders leaned CD4+.

This chain uses TRBV7-6 with TRBJ2-1; 7 bases fit TRBD1. The sequence derives from an adult woman who had mild COVID-19 (a few samples of this study predate the infection). Cell type and time point are not known. The sequenced sample was PBMCs or a T cell subset sorted from them (not recorded which). This CDR3 is CASSRSVDRDSTEQFF. CDR3 coding DNA: TGTGCCAGCAGCCGAAGCGTAGACAGGGATTCCACTGAGCAGTTCTTC.